Here is one T cell receptor (beta chain) with its context. This entry belongs to a study of shared T cell receptors in the human thymus. The CDR3 length is 17 residues. The germline CDR1 and CDR2 sequences are MNHNS and SASEGT. V shed 4 bases and J 4 bases; nucleotides not matched to a gene: 10. TCRdb's table, derived via immunoSEQ multiplex PCR, lists solely in-frame clones and lacks some. The sample includes about 660,000 clones, around 87% of them seen just once. The data also belong to a second study, concerning human thymus T cells. Per that paper: Samples came from healthy Finnish infants during open corrective cardiac surgery. Corrective heart surgery yielded the resections from which the thymus tissue came. Both thymic and peripheral blood repertoires showed apparently biased V and J usage. There were highly overlapping thymic repertoires among unrelated individuals, as related research reported.

V usage is TRBV6-1 and J usage is TRBJ1-2; 12 bases are shared with TRBD1. The material sequenced was thymocytes. This TCR derives from a boy under two years old with a congenital heart defect. Here the CDR3 DNA reads TGTGCCAGCAGTGTTCGGGACAGGGGGCGTCCACGCTATGGCTACACCTTC. Residues: CASSVRDRGRPRYGYTF.